Below are 22 T cell receptor beta chains sequenced from a single sample in a study of OX40 agonist ivuxolimab in advanced cancers. Assay used: immunoSEQ multiplex PCR; TCRdb lists only in-frame clones, some missing. Of over 50,000 clones listed, about four fifths are singletons. The source was CD4+ or CD8+ T cells sorted from blood, collected in a trial of the OX40 agonist ivuxolimab. These receptor sequences come from an adult with an advanced solid tumor such as melanoma, head and neck, liver or kidney cancer.

The V and J genes are TRBV6-5 and TRBJ2-3; D gene uncertain. V lost 8 bases to trimming and J lost 5 bases, with 5 bases between them. Germline CDR1 reads MNHEY; CDR2 reads SVGAGI. This CDR3 has 10 residues. For the CDR3, the DNA is TGTGCCAGCCTCGTAGATACGCAGTATTTT. Translation: CASLVDTQYF.

The CDR3 region is CASSDQGVPGNTIYF. CDR3 DNA sequence: TGTGCCAGCTCAGATCAAGGCGTACCTGGAAACACCATATATTTT. The chain employs TRBV18 and TRBJ1-3; D uncertain. The CDR3 is 15 residues long. V dropped 5 bases and J dropped 2 bases, with 13 bases sitting between them. CDR1 is KGHSH, CDR2 LQKENI, per germline.

This sequence joins TRBV19 and TRBJ1-3; 8 nucleotides align to TRBD1. V was clipped by 10 bases and J by 1 base; unmatched bases: 6. Per the germline V gene, CDR1 is LNHDA and CDR2 is SQIVND (reference sequence). The CDR3 covers 14 residues. Written as DNA, the CDR3 is TGTGCCACCCTCAGGGGGCGGTCTGGAAACACCATATATTTT. Its translation: CATLRGRSGNTIYF.

The gene calls are TRBV4-2 and TRBJ1-2; D may be TRBD1 (6 bases). CDR1 and CDR2 (germline): LGHNA, YNFKEQ. Trimming took 0 bases from V and 0 from J, leaving 14 bases between them. The CDR3 runs 17 residues. Here the CDR3 reads CASSQDGTPSANYGYTF. Written as DNA, the CDR3 is TGTGCCAGCAGCCAAGATGGGACACCCAGCGCTAACTATGGCTACACCTTC.

This sequence joins TRBV7-2 and TRBJ2-5; TRBD2 matches 7 bases. The CDR3 totals 13 residues. Per the germline V gene, CDR1 is SGHTA and CDR2 is FQGNSA. J lost 5 bases, V lost 3 bases, and 3 bases had no gene match. CDR3 loop: CASSFTSAETQYF. CDR3 nucleotide sequence: TGTGCCAGCAGCTTCACTAGCGCTGAGACCCAGTACTTC.

The chain recombines TRBV5-4 with TRBJ1-1, with D tentatively TRBD1 (6 bases). V shed 4 bases and J shed 5 bases, with 18 bases lying between them. The CDR3 has 15 residues. In germline, CDR1 is SGHNT, CDR2 YYREEE (reference sequence). CDR3 sequence: CASSLSHRALTEAFF. As DNA, the CDR3 is TGTGCCAGCAGCCTCTCTCACAGGGCGCTTACTGAAGCTTTCTTT.

The genes are TRBV28 and TRBJ2-6, with D unresolved. Looked up from germline, CDR1 is MDHEN and CDR2 is SYDVKM. V was trimmed by 4 bases and J by 1 base, leaving 5 bases between them. CDR3 length: 14 residues. In DNA form, the CDR3 reads TGTGCCAGCAGTTCGCTGTCTGGGGCCAACGTCCTGACTTTC. This codes for CASSSLSGANVLTF.

This clone was observed a handful of times. The chain has TRBV29-1 and TRBJ1-1; TRBD1 matches at 7 bases. The CDR3 runs 11 residues. Germline CDR1 is SQVTM and CDR2 is ANQGSEA. Trimming cost V 0 bases and J 9 bases; bases outside gene matches: 1. The chain's CDR3 is CSVEEDRKAFF. The DNA for the CDR3 is TGCAGCGTTGAAGAGGACAGGAAAGCTTTCTTT.

The chain links TRBV5-1 to TRBJ2-7; TRBD2 aligns across 7 bases. The V gene's germline CDR1 is SGHRS and CDR2 YFSETQ. V was clipped by 6 bases and J by 2 bases; unmatched bases: 14. The CDR3 spans 16 residues. CDR3 bases: TGCGCCAGCAACTTTGTCTTAGGACTAGGAACCTACGAGCAGTACTTC. Residues: CASNFVLGLGTYEQYF.

The chain joins TRBV9 to TRBJ2-3, with 7 positions matching TRBD2. Germline V gene sequence: CDR1 SGDLS, CDR2 YYNGEE. This CDR3 region has 15 residues. The J segment lost 4 bases and the V segment lost 0 bases, leaving 5 bases of the junction unmatched. The CDR3 spells CASSVELRESDTQYF. DNA of the CDR3: TGTGCCAGCAGCGTAGAGTTGCGGGAGTCAGATACGCAGTATTTT.

The rearrangement uses TRBV5-4 and TRBJ2-5, with 11 bases matching TRBD2. Trimming cost V 4 bases and J 7 bases; bases outside gene matches: 15. The CDR3 extends over 17 amino acids. CDR1 is SGHNT, CDR2 YYREEE, per germline (reference sequence). CDR3 DNA: TGTGCCAGCAGCCGGGACCGGGGACTAGCGGCCCTAGGGACCCAGTACTTC. Its translation: CASSRDRGLAALGTQYF.

The chain employs TRBV7-2 and TRBJ2-3, with 7 bases fitting TRBD1. Per germline, CDR1 SGHTA and CDR2 FQGNSA. V lost 3 bases and J lost 2; bases outside the gene matches: 11. CDR3 length: 17 residues. The CDR3 bases are TGTGCCAGCAGCTTTCGACAGGGACGGGGTTACACAGATACGCAGTATTTT. Translating it yields CASSFRQGRGYTDTQYF.

This clone was recorded only once. The DNA of the CDR3 is TGTGCCAGCAGCGGCCTAGCGGGGGGAGCGAACACCGGGGAGCTGTTTTTT. Amino acids: CASSGLAGGANTGELFF. The rearrangement links TRBV9 to TRBJ2-2, with TRBD2 matching over 11 bases. The CDR3 runs to 17 residues. Unmatched junction bases numbered 4, after V lost 3 bases and J lost 0 bases. In germline, CDR1 is SGDLS, CDR2 YYNGEE. The variable domain in full, completed from reference TRBV9 and TRBJ2-2, reads DSGVTQTPKHLITATGQRVTLRCSPRSGDLSVYWYQQSLDQGLQFLIQYYNGEERAKGNILERFSAQQFPDLHSELNLSSLELGDSALYFCASSGLAGGANTGELFFGEGSRLTVL.

The CDR3 DNA reads as TGCAGCGTTAGGGGGAGCCTGGGAAACACCATATATTTT. It specifies CSVRGSLGNTIYF. V and J are TRBV29-1 and TRBJ1-3; tentative D call: TRBD1 (6 bases). The CDR3 loop spans 13 amino acids. V lost 5 bases and J lost 4, with 12 bases in between. Germline-derived CDR1 and CDR2 are SQVTM and ANQGSEA. The full variable domain, with the rest looked up from reference TRBV29-1 and TRBJ1-3, is SAVISQKPSRDICQRGTSLTIQCQVDSQVTMMFWYRQQPGQSLTLIATANQGSEATYESGFVIDKFPISRPNLTFSTLTVSNMSPEDSSIYLCSVRGSLGNTIYFGEGSWLTVV.

The rearrangement links TRBV27 to TRBJ1-5; the match to TRBD1 covers 11 bases. Germline-derived CDR1 and CDR2 are MNHEY and SMNVEV (reference sequence). V shed 6 bases and J 7 bases; nucleotides not matched to a gene: 5. CDR3 length: 14 amino acids. The CDR3 nucleotides are TGTGCCAGCAGGAAAAGGGACAGGGGGCAGCCCCAGCATTTT. Its translation is CASRKRDRGQPQHF.

The chain uses TRBV5-4 and TRBJ2-7; D is perhaps TRBD2 (5 bases). Germline values: CDR1 SGHNT, CDR2 YYREEE (reference sequence). The CDR3 has 16 amino acids. The V end lost 7 bases, the J end lost 0 bases, and 20 bases lay between the germline ends. CDR3 sequence (DNA): TGTGCCAGCCATCCTACAGCGGCGGGCGGCTCCTACGAGCAGTACTTC. Amino acids: CASHPTAAGGSYEQYF.

The rearrangement links TRBV4-3 to TRBJ1-2; perhaps TRBD1 as D (6 bases). Deletions cut 0 bases from V and 4 bases from J, with 9 bases between. The CDR3 totals 14 residues. Germline V CDR1 and CDR2: LGHNA, YSLEER. CDR3 protein: CASSQDLGGYGYTF. Written as DNA, the CDR3 is TGCGCCAGCAGCCAAGATTTAGGGGGCTATGGCTACACCTTC.

The chain joins TRBV7-2 to TRBJ2-1; D possibly corresponds to TRBD2 (6 bases). Between the trimmed V and J ends, which lost 1 base and 12 bases, there was a span of 13 bases. The CDR3 loop spans 13 amino acids. Germline-derived CDR1 and CDR2 are SGHTA and FQGNSA. DNA of the CDR3: TGTGCCAGCAGCTTAGGGGGGGACGCGAGGCAGTTCTTC. This codes for CASSLGGDARQFF.

CDR3 residues: CASSLLSGSNTGELFF. The CDR3 region has the DNA TGTGCCAGCAGTTTACTATCGGGGAGTAACACCGGGGAGCTGTTTTTT. V is TRBV28 and J is TRBJ2-2; TRBD2 is a possible D gene (5 bases). The CDR3 length is 16 residues. Germline values: CDR1 MDHEN, CDR2 SYDVKM. V lost 2 bases to trimming and J lost 2 bases, with 12 bases between them.

The chain links TRBV7-2 to TRBJ1-1, with no clear D. Germline values: CDR1 SGHTA, CDR2 FQGNSA. Trimming shortened V by 1 base and J by 3 bases, and 3 bases separated the two germline ends. The CDR3 contains 12 residues. CDR3 sequence: CASSLVDTEAFF. The CDR3 coding sequence is TGTGCCAGCAGCTTAGTGGACACTGAAGCTTTCTTT.

This chain links TRBV7-2 with TRBJ2-7; D gene ambiguous. This CDR3 contains 15 residues. Per germline, CDR1 SGHTA and CDR2 FQGNSA. Deletions cut 2 bases from V and 2 bases from J, with 13 bases between. CDR3 sequence: CASSLFLGFTYEQYF. The CDR3 nucleotides are TGTGCCAGCAGCTTATTTTTAGGGTTTACCTACGAGCAGTACTTC.

Remarks on this clone: Different DNA sequences within this sample yield the same CDR3. The rearrangement joins TRBV7-2 to TRBJ2-7; D remains ambiguous. This CDR3 comprises 11 residues. From germline, CDR1 is SGHTA and CDR2 FQGNSA. V lost 2 bases to trimming and J lost 2 bases, with 1 base between them. The CDR3 sequence is CASSLTYEQYF. DNA of the CDR3: TGTGCCAGCAGCTTAACCTACGAGCAGTACTTC. The variable domain in full, with the rest retrieved from reference TRBV7-2 and TRBJ2-7, is GAGVSQSPSNKVTEKGKDVELRCDPISGHTALYWYRQSLGQGLEFLIYFQGNSAPDKSGLPSDRFSAERTGGSVSTLTIQRTQQEDSAVYLCASSLTYEQYFGPGTRLTVT.